These 24 T cell receptor beta chains came from one sample sequenced in a study of control samples from healthy donors and cancer patients. Clones were read by immunoSEQ multiplex PCR, and TCRdb kept only the in-frame ones, dropping some. The table records 22,000 or so clones, approximately 90% of them present only once. The sample was PBMCs. These receptors were obtained from a woman aged 55-69 years with head and neck cancer.

As for this clone: One junction end does not reproduce the germline sequence, and a read error may be involved. The rearrangement joins TRBV6-1 to TRBJ2-7; a weak D match, TRBD1 (6 bases). Germline V gene sequence: CDR1 MNHNS, CDR2 SASEGT. The CDR3 covers 16 residues. The CDR3 DNA is TGTGCCAGCAGTGAATCCTTACGGCAGGGGTCCTTCGAGCAGTACTTC. Its protein is CASSESLRQGSFEQYF.

The V and J genes are TRBV29-1 and TRBJ2-1; D may be TRBD1 or TRBD2 (5 bases each). Germline V lookup: CDR1 SQVTM, CDR2 ANQGSEA. CDR3 length: 14 residues. V lost 4 bases to trimming and J lost 4 bases, with 14 bases between them. CDR3 region: CSVAGGRVYNEQFF. The CDR3 DNA follows: TGCAGCGTTGCTGGGGGTAGGGTTTACAATGAGCAGTTCTTC.

The chain is built from TRBV6-1 and TRBJ2-3, with D possibly matching TRBD2 (5 bases). Per the germline V gene, CDR1 is MNHNS and CDR2 is SASEGT. The CDR3 totals 13 residues. V was trimmed by 0 bases and J by 11 bases, leaving 12 bases between them. The CDR3 bases are TGTGCCAGCAGTGAAGCAGAGGGTTCGTTGCAGTATTTT. This encodes CASSEAEGSLQYF.

This chain connects TRBV27 to TRBJ2-4; 7 bases align to TRBD1. This CDR3 has 15 residues. The germline CDR1 and CDR2 sequences are MNHEY and SMNVEV (reference sequence). V lost 6 bases and J lost 6; bases outside the gene matches: 11. The CDR3 nucleotides read TGTGCCAGCAGCCCCCTGGGGACAGCTACAAACATTCAGTACTTC. Its translation: CASSPLGTATNIQYF.

On this clone itself: The identical CDR3 is also encoded by other nucleotide sequences in the sample. The chain recombines TRBV5-1 with TRBJ1-1; D is possibly TRBD1 (5 bases). V was trimmed by 2 bases and J by 2 bases, leaving 10 bases between them. CDR3 length equals 14 residues. Germline V gives CDR1 SGHRS, CDR2 YFSETQ. The CDR3 is CASSFTGPNTEAFF. The DNA for the CDR3 is TGCGCCAGCAGCTTTACAGGACCCAACACTGAAGCTTTCTTT.

The chain combines TRBV28 with TRBJ1-1; D is unresolved. V lost 5 bases and J 7 bases, leaving 14 bases between the germline ends. Per germline, CDR1 MDHEN and CDR2 SYDVKM. This CDR3 region has 13 residues. The CDR3 sequence is CASSPYLHIEAFF. The DNA of the CDR3 is TGTGCCAGCAGTCCCTATCTCCACATTGAAGCTTTCTTT.

The CDR3 nucleotides read TGTGCCAGCAGCGTTATCCAGGGGGAAGCTTTCTTT. It encodes CASSVIQGEAFF. The chain joins TRBV9 to TRBJ1-1; D is perhaps TRBD1 (6 bases). CDR1 and CDR2 (germline): SGDLS, YYNGEE. Trimming left V 2 bases short and J 8 bases short, with 10 bases between. There are 12 residues in the CDR3.

The chain combines TRBV12-3 or TRBV12-4 with TRBJ1-2; the match to TRBD1 covers 7 bases. The CDR3 runs to 12 residues. V was pared by 7 bases and J by 4 bases, with 3 bases of the junction left unmatched. CDR3: CASTRQGYGYTF. In DNA, the CDR3 is TGTGCCAGCACCAGACAGGGCTATGGCTACACCTTC.

The J gene is TRBJ2-7, the V gene TRBV11-2, with D hard to call. V lost 1 base, J lost 4 bases, and 8 bases lay in between. The CDR3 has 13 amino acids. Germline-derived CDR1 and CDR2 are SGHAT and FQNNGV. For the CDR3, the DNA is TGTGCCAGCAGCTTAGTTTCTGGATACGAGCAGTACTTC. Translated: CASSLVSGYEQYF.

The CDR3 loop reads CATRGTGELFF. CDR3 nucleotide sequence: TGTGCCACCAGGGGTACCGGGGAGCTGTTTTTT. V and J are TRBV7-7 and TRBJ2-2; the D gene is possibly TRBD1 (6 bases). V was cut by 10 bases and J by 5 bases, with 8 bases left in between. Germline lookup yields CDR1 SSHAT and CDR2 FNYEAQ (reference sequence). The CDR3 totals 11 residues.

This chain connects TRBV30 to TRBJ1-2; D is uncertain. Trimming shortened V by 2 bases and J by 4 bases, and 8 bases separated the two germline ends. Per the germline V gene, CDR1 is GTSNPN and CDR2 is SVGIG (reference sequence). CDR3 length equals 12 residues. CDR3 protein: CAWSPRTYGYTF. The CDR3 region has the DNA TGTGCCTGGAGTCCCCGGACCTATGGCTACACCTTC.

This chain connects TRBV29-1 to TRBJ1-1, with D maybe TRBD1 (5 bases). The CDR3 has 13 amino acids. Germline CDR1 SQVTM, CDR2 ANQGSEA. V lost 4 bases and J lost 2, with 11 bases in between. The CDR3 here is CSVATGGNTEAFF. CDR3 coding DNA: TGCAGCGTTGCGACTGGGGGAAACACTGAAGCTTTCTTT.

On this clone: Because the CDR3's place on the DNA is in doubt, the DNA is left out and the CDR3 is given as listed by TCRdb. The chain joins TRBV6-6 to TRBJ2-1. Germline V gives CDR1 MNHNY, CDR2 SVGAGI (reference sequence). The CDR3 contains 16 residues when both ends are counted. The CDR3 loop reads CASNVGPGGSYNEQFF.

The J gene is TRBJ2-3, the V gene TRBV21-1; the D call of TRBD1 is as the table states it, not checked on the DNA. TRBV21-1 is described as a pseudogene. This CDR3 is 17 amino acids long. The CDR3 protein is CASSTGVPGQSTDTQYF. In DNA form, the CDR3 reads TGTGCCAGCAGCACAGGAGTCCCGGGACAGAGCACAGATACGCAGTATTTT.

V usage is TRBV5-6 and J usage is TRBJ1-5; TRBD1 matches at 7 bases. Germline V gene sequence: CDR1 SGHDT, CDR2 YYEEEE. The CDR3 loop spans 14 amino acids. Trimming removed 1 base from V and 10 bases from J; junction bases left unmatched: 8. The CDR3 loop reads CASSLWGQTSPQHF. The CDR3 DNA reads as TGTGCCAGCAGCTTGTGGGGACAGACTAGCCCCCAGCATTTT. Variable domain in full (rest from reference TRBV5-6 and TRBJ1-5): DAGVTQSPTHLIKTRGQQVTLRCSPKSGHDTVSWYQQALGQGPQFIFQYYEEEERQRGNFPDRFSGHQFPNYSSELNVNALLLGDSALYLCASSLWGQTSPQHFGDGTRLSIL.

The gene calls are TRBV28 and TRBJ2-7; D uncertain. The length of the CDR3 is 12 residues. From germline, CDR1 is MDHEN and CDR2 SYDVKM. V was trimmed by 5 bases and J by 3 bases, leaving 8 bases between them. The CDR3 reads CASSLSGYEQYF. CDR3 DNA sequence: TGTGCCAGCAGTCTATCAGGCTACGAGCAGTACTTC.

The V and J genes are TRBV2 and TRBJ1-2; a possible D gene is TRBD1 (5 bases). This CDR3 has 13 residues. Germline V gene sequence: CDR1 SNHLY, CDR2 FYNNEI. V lost 7 bases, J lost 6 bases, and 15 bases lay in between. The CDR3 loop reads CASTKETGHGYTF. The CDR3 nucleotides are TGTGCCAGCACCAAGGAAACAGGCCATGGCTACACCTTC.

As regards this clone: An end of the junction differs from the germline gene, which may be a read error. This chain links TRBV15 with TRBJ1-1; 8 nucleotides line up with TRBD1. Germline V CDR1 and CDR2: LNHNV, YYDKDF (reference sequence). The CDR3 contains 14 residues. Written as DNA, the CDR3 is TGTGCCACCTGCAGGGGGCGCGTTTCCACTGAAGCTTTCTTT. Amino acids: CATCRGRVSTEAFF.

The chain carries TRBV5-1 and TRBJ2-1, with a weak D call TRBD1 (5 bases). In germline, CDR1 is SGHRS, CDR2 YFSETQ. The CDR3 totals 15 residues. V shed 0 bases and J shed 3 bases, with 10 bases lying between them. The CDR3 DNA reads as TGCGCCAGCAGCTTGGTAACAGGAGACTACAATGAGCAGTTCTTC. Protein product: CASSLVTGDYNEQFF.

The genes are TRBV3-1 (or the pseudogene TRBV3-2) and TRBJ1-1; D is ambiguous. The CDR3 is made up of 14 amino acids. The V and J ends lost 4 bases and 1 base respectively, with 10 bases between them. Germline V gene sequence: CDR1 LGHDT, CDR2 YNNKEL (reference sequence). The CDR3 nucleotides are TGTGCCAGCAGCCCGACGAGAGAGAACACTGAAGCTTTCTTT. Amino acids: CASSPTRENTEAFF.

J is TRBJ1-2 and V is TRBV28; 7 bases map to TRBD1. Germline V gene sequence: CDR1 MDHEN, CDR2 SYDVKM. With 3 bases clipped from V and 4 bases from J, the junction kept 8 bases outside the gene matches. The CDR3 spans 15 residues. The CDR3 here is CASSLLAQGTYGYTF. For the CDR3, the DNA is TGTGCCAGCAGTTTGCTCGCACAGGGGACCTATGGCTACACCTTC.

This sequence joins TRBV7-8 and TRBJ2-7; D not resolved. The CDR3 runs to 17 residues. Germline CDR1 reads SGHVS; CDR2 reads FQNEAQ. Trimming stripped 0 bases from V and 3 bases from J, with 18 bases between. CDR3 sequence reads: CASSLAFRESFGYEQYF. The DNA for the CDR3 is TGTGCCAGCAGCTTAGCGTTTAGGGAATCCTTTGGCTACGAGCAGTACTTC.

The genes are TRBV13 and TRBJ2-7, with D maybe TRBD1 (5 bases). The CDR3 totals 15 residues. Trimming shortened V by 0 bases and J by 3 bases, and 12 bases separated the two germline ends. Germline CDR1 and CDR2: PRHDT and FYEKMQ (reference sequence). CDR3: CASSLGPGNSYEQYF. DNA of the CDR3: TGTGCCAGCAGCTTAGGCCCAGGGAATAGCTACGAGCAGTACTTC.

V and J are TRBV15 and TRBJ1-5; D remains ambiguous. The V end lost 6 bases, the J end lost 3 bases, and 6 bases lay between the germline ends. Germline CDR1 LNHNV, CDR2 YYDKDF (reference sequence). The CDR3 sequence is 12 residues long. The CDR3 nucleotides are TGTGCCACCAGTGCGACCAATCAGCCCCAGCATTTT. Translation gives CATSATNQPQHF. Complete variable domain (other parts from reference TRBV15 and TRBJ1-5): DAMVIQNPRYQVTQFGKPVTLSCSQTLNHNVMYWYQQKSSQAPKLLFHYYDKDFNNEADTPDNFQSRRPNTSFCFLDIRSPGLGDTAMYLCATSATNQPQHFGDGTRLSIL.